This T cell receptor beta chain was profiled in a study of PD-L1 blockade in urothelial cancer. Study information: As for prior chemotherapy regimens, patients had received 0 to 3. The median number of T cells present in blood samples was about 130,000.

Regarding time point: pretreatment peripheral blood. Only in-frame clones appear in the TCRdb table, and some are missing; sequencing was by immunoSEQ multiplex PCR. The table lists more than 45,000 clones, 75% of them singletons, with roughly 4% in the top ten. The sequence came from a man between 70 and 80 years old with urothelial cancer. Specimen: PBMCs, collected around atezolizumab (anti-PD-L1) treatment.

CDR3 region: CASSLGDRAYGYTF. The DNA of the CDR3 is TGTGCCAGCAGTTTAGGCGACAGGGCCTATGGCTACACCTTC. The chain is built from TRBV28 and TRBJ1-2, with TRBD1 identical over 7 bases. The CDR3 loop spans 14 amino acids. Germline V lookup: CDR1 MDHEN, CDR2 SYDVKM. Trimming at V came to 2 bases and at J to 4 bases, leaving 4 bases not matched to a gene.